This record concerns one T cell receptor beta chain sequence. Sequencing of TCR beta was performed on blood CD8+ and CD4+ T cells. Losses at the gene ends were 4 bases for V and 2 bases for J; bases not matched to a gene: 3. The CDR3 spans 15 residues. Germline-derived CDR1 and CDR2 are LGHNA and YSLEER. The data belong to a study of CD8 T cells in Susac syndrome. Random hexamers were used to reverse transcribe an amount of roughly 0.45 to 1 ug RNA. Amplification of TCR beta CDR3 across 54 Vbeta and 13 Jbeta was performed with immunoSEQ multiplex PCR. Each CDR3 protein gets one entry after TCRdb re-called the immunoSEQ multiplex PCR reads with MiXCR. The sample yields 150,000 to 200,000 distinct CDR3 sequences, about 94% seen once.

The specimen was CD4+ T cells from PBMCs. This rearrangement joins TRBV4-3 to TRBJ2-3; the match to TRBD2 covers 10 bases. This sequence was found in a human donor in good health. CDR3 DNA sequence: TGCGCCAGCAGCCTAGGACTAGCGGACACAGATACGCAGTATTTT. Translating gives CASSLGLADTDTQYF.